The T cell receptor beta chain described here comes from a study of cytomegalovirus exposure and HLA in healthy donors. The wider study: Findings of an earlier analysis included about 100 million unique TCR beta sequences from 190 million or so T cells.

The PCR contained 60 Vbeta and 13 Jbeta primers. Method: immunoSEQ multiplex PCR; TCRdb's copy keeps in-frame clones and lacks some. The table lists fewer than 200,000 clones, 84% of them singletons, with roughly 1% in the top ten. General observations from the study: Specificity for CMV antigens was confirmed in vitro for three of the CMV-associated chains. The study listed roughly 160 cytomegalovirus-associated TCR beta chains.

Details on this clone: Its antigen remains unknown.

The sequenced sample was PBMCs. The receptor's source is a man younger than 40 in good health and CMV-seronegative.

CDR3 sequence: CASSISHRDRAVQPQHF. The CDR3 DNA reads TGTGCCAGTAGTATCTCTCACCGGGACAGAGCTGTACAGCCCCAGCATTTT. The genes are TRBV19 and TRBJ1-5; 7 bases align to TRBD1. The ends lost 3 bases at V and 7 bases at J; junction bases unmatched: 15. Germline CDR1 is LNHDA and CDR2 is SQIVND (reference sequence). The CDR3 totals 17 residues.